This T cell receptor (beta chain) stems from a study of shared T cell receptors in the human thymus. Sequenced by immunoSEQ multiplex PCR; TCRdb stores in-frame clones only, minus some. This table has roughly 710,000 clones, roughly 88% appearing once. This CDR3 is built from 15 residues. Trimming shortened V by 2 bases and J by 5 bases, and 14 bases separated the two germline ends. Germline assignment: CDR1 SGHRS and CDR2 YFSETQ. In addition, the sample was reused for a study of human thymus T cells. As that report states: Donor material was obtained from healthy Finnish infants undergoing corrective surgery for congenital heart defects. Thymic resections from corrective heart surgery supplied the tissue. An apparent bias in V and J gene usage was seen in thymic and blood repertoires. Related work showed strongly overlapping thymic repertoires across unrelated individuals.

The sample consisted of thymocytes. This rearrangement joins TRBV5-1 to TRBJ1-5; tentative D call: TRBD1 (5 bases). The receptor was isolated from a girl under two years old with a congenital heart defect. Written as DNA, the CDR3 is TGCGCCAGCAGCTTTAGCGGGGGAACCGATCAGCCCCAGCATTTT. Encoded protein: CASSFSGGTDQPQHF.